This is a list of T cell receptor beta chains from one sample in a study of T cell repertoires in ileal Crohn's disease. Method: immunoSEQ multiplex PCR; TCRdb's copy keeps in-frame clones and lacks some. The sample has some 11,000 clones; about four fifths are singletons. The sequencing sample was made of ileal tissue. The receptors derive from an adult with Crohn's disease. CDR3s include the opening cysteine and the closing phenylalanine or tryptophan. A D gene is named only where the DNA matches it firmly. Where a row states a size, it is once, few, many or the class of an expanded clone; other rows omit it.

size: .; J: TRBJ2-4; D: TRBD1; V: TRBV2; CDR3: CASTPGQGMENIQYF; DNA: TGTGCCAGCACTCCGGGACAGGGAATGGAAAACATTCAGTACTTC
size: .; J: TRBJ1-1; D: .; V: TRBV29-1; CDR3: CSVRENTEAFF; DNA: TGCAGCGTCAGGGAGAACACTGAAGCTTTCTTT
size: .; J: TRBJ1-3; D: .; V: TRBV5-1; CDR3: CASSLGQSSGNTIYF; DNA: TGCGCCAGCAGCTTGGGACAGAGCTCTGGAAACACCATATATTTT
size: few; J: TRBJ1-2; D: .; V: TRBV6-4; CDR3: CASSPAGGTGYIF; DNA: TGTGCCAGCAGTCCAGCCGGGGGGACCGGCTACATCTTC
size: .; J: TRBJ2-7; D: .; V: TRBV27; CDR3: CASIRRQAAGYEQYF; DNA: TGTGCCAGCATTCGAAGGCAGGCCGCCGGTTACGAGCAGTACTTC
size: .; J: TRBJ1-2; D: .; V: TRBV5-5; CDR3: CASSFYSGSYTF; DNA: TGTGCCAGCAGCTTTTACTCAGGGAGCTACACCTTC
size: .; J: TRBJ1-6; D: .; V: TRBV28; CDR3: CVVVGGSYNSPLHF; DNA: TGTGTCGTAGTCGGGGGGTCGTATAATTCACCCCTCCACTTT
size: .; J: TRBJ1-3; D: .; V: TRBV10-2; CDR3: CASSGQRLRGAGNTIYF; DNA: TGCGCCAGCAGCGGACAAAGGCTCAGGGGAGCTGGAAACACCATATATTTT
size: .; J: TRBJ2-7; D: .; V: TRBV28; CDR3: CASSLGLSYEQYF; DNA: TGTGCCAGCAGCCTTGGGCTTTCCTACGAGCAGTACTTC
size: .; J: TRBJ2-7; D: .; V: TRBV2; CDR3: CASTTVYEQYF; DNA: TGTGCCAGCACGACAGTCTACGAGCAGTACTTC
size: .; J: TRBJ2-6; D: TRBD1; V: TRBV6-4; CDR3: CASTGTGSSGANALTF; DNA: TGTGCCAGCACCGGGACAGGGAGCTCTGGGGCCAACGCCCTGACTTTC
size: .; J: TRBJ2-7; D: TRBD2; V: TRBV9; CDR3: CASSPAGMSYEQYF; DNA: TGTGCCAGCAGCCCAGCGGGGATGTCCTACGAGCAGTACTTC
size: .; J: TRBJ2-1; D: TRBD1; V: TRBV29-1; CDR3: CSVEGQGAYNEQFF; DNA: TGCAGCGTTGAGGGACAGGGGGCCTACAATGAGCAGTTCTTC
size: .; J: TRBJ2-6; D: TRBD1; V: TRBV5-4; CDR3: CASSFRTGYSGANVLTF; DNA: TGTGCCAGCAGCTTTCGGACAGGATACTCTGGGGCCAACGTCCTGACTTTC
size: .; J: TRBJ2-6; D: TRBD1; V: TRBV10-3; CDR3: CAIRATGGPLGGANVLTF; DNA: TGTGCCATCAGGGCAACAGGGGGCCCCTTGGGGGGGGCCAACGTCCTGACTTTC
size: .; J: TRBJ1-5; D: .; V: TRBV2; CDR3: CASRTSGSQHF; DNA: TGTGCCAGCAGGACCTCAGGGTCCCAGCATTTT
size: .; J: TRBJ2-7; D: .; V: TRBV6-5; CDR3: CASSYKSNRAYEQYF; DNA: TGTGCCAGCAGTTACAAAAGCAACAGGGCCTACGAGCAGTACTTC
size: .; J: TRBJ2-1; D: TRBD1; V: TRBV13; CDR3: CASSFSYGQGFNEQFF; DNA: TGTGCCAGCAGCTTTAGTTACGGACAGGGATTCAATGAGCAGTTCTTC
size: .; J: TRBJ2-2; D: .; V: TRBV4-1; CDR3: CASSQDLPGSVGELFF; DNA: TGCGCCAGCAGCCAAGATCTTCCAGGGTCGGTCGGGGAGCTGTTTTTT
size: once; J: TRBJ1-1; D: TRBD1; V: TRBV10-1; CDR3: CASSGDSPTEAFF; DNA: TGCGCCAGCTCTGGGGACAGCCCTACTGAAGCTTTCTTT
size: .; J: TRBJ2-1; D: .; V: TRBV29-1; CDR3: CSVEGGPPNEQFF; DNA: TGCAGCGTTGAGGGGGGACCACCTAATGAGCAGTTCTTC
size: .; J: TRBJ1-2; D: TRBD1; V: TRBV5-1; CDR3: CASSRDRADGYTF; DNA: TGCGCCAGCAGCCGCGACAGGGCCGATGGCTACACCTTC
size: once; J: TRBJ1-1; D: .; V: TRBV5-1; CDR3: CASSSHDVLRAEAFF; DNA: TGCGCCAGCAGCTCCCACGACGTTCTACGGGCTGAAGCTTTCTTT
size: .; J: TRBJ1-1; D: TRBD1; V: TRBV27; CDR3: CASSGQGALTTEAFF; DNA: TGTGCCAGTAGTGGGCAGGGGGCATTAACCACTGAAGCTTTCTTT
size: few; J: TRBJ2-1; D: TRBD2; V: TRBV6-4; CDR3: CASGPGGSHNEQFF; DNA: TGTGCCAGCGGACCGGGGGGGTCCCACAATGAGCAGTTCTTC
size: .; J: TRBJ1-6; D: .; V: TRBV5-1; CDR3: CASSLDHRDSGNSPLHF; DNA: TGCGCCAGCAGCTTGGACCACAGGGATAGTGGGAATTCACCCCTCCACTTT
size: .; J: TRBJ2-1; D: .; V: TRBV7-2; CDR3: CASSSPTRNNEQFF; DNA: TGTGCCAGCAGCTCCCCGACTAGAAACAATGAGCAGTTCTTC
size: .; J: TRBJ2-3; D: .; V: TRBV29-1; CDR3: CSVYSSAALSTDTQYF; DNA: TGCAGCGTTTATTCCAGCGCGGCCCTAAGCACAGATACGCAGTATTTT
size: .; J: TRBJ1-5; D: .; V: TRBV6-1; CDR3: CASSEPWGRVVQPQHF; DNA: TGTGCCAGCAGTGAACCTTGGGGCAGGGTGGTTCAGCCCCAGCATTTT
size: .; J: TRBJ2-1; D: TRBD2; V: TRBV5-4; CDR3: CASSSRRLAGYNEQFF; DNA: TGTGCCAGCAGCAGCAGGCGTCTAGCGGGGTACAATGAGCAGTTCTTC
size: .; J: TRBJ1-2; D: .; V: TRBV6-5; CDR3: CASSHNLGANYGYTF; DNA: TGTGCCAGCAGTCACAATTTGGGGGCGAACTATGGCTACACCTTC
size: .; J: TRBJ2-5; D: TRBD1; V: TRBV7-2; CDR3: CASSYGTGGAETQYF; DNA: TGTGCCAGCAGCTACGGCACAGGGGGCGCAGAGACCCAGTACTTC
size: .; J: TRBJ2-2; D: .; V: TRBV4-1; CDR3: CASSPLGGDPNTGELFF; DNA: TGCGCCAGCAGCCCCCTTGGAGGGGACCCGAACACCGGGGAGCTGTTTTTT
size: .; J: TRBJ1-5; D: .; V: TRBV18; CDR3: CASSPPSAGDQPQHF; DNA: TGTGCCAGCTCACCACCCTCGGCCGGAGATCAGCCCCAGCATTTT
size: .; J: TRBJ2-1; D: TRBD1; V: TRBV6-4; CDR3: CASSEGTGGHNEQFF; DNA: TGTGCCAGCAGTGAGGGGACAGGGGGTCACAATGAGCAGTTCTTC
size: .; J: TRBJ2-6; D: .; V: TRBV19; CDR3: CASSQQLGANVLTF; DNA: TGTGCCAGTAGTCAGCAACTAGGGGCCAACGTCCTGACTTTC
size: once; J: TRBJ2-6; D: .; V: TRBV6-5; CDR3: CASMRGSSGANVLTF; DNA: TGTGCCAGCATGAGGGGGTCCTCTGGGGCCAACGTCCTGACTTTC
size: .; J: TRBJ2-2; D: .; V: TRBV25-1; CDR3: CASSEGQRPGELFF; DNA: TGTGCCAGCAGTGAGGGGCAAAGGCCCGGGGAGCTGTTTTTT
size: few; J: TRBJ1-3; D: TRBD1; V: TRBV7-9; CDR3: CASSLRHRDSGNTIYF; DNA: TGTGCCAGCAGCTTAAGACACCGGGACAGCGGAAACACCATATATTTT
size: .; J: TRBJ1-5; D: .; V: TRBV2; CDR3: CASSDSVYGWGDRPQHF; DNA: TGTGCCAGCAGTGACTCTGTATATGGTTGGGGAGATCGGCCCCAGCATTTT
size: .; J: TRBJ1-1; D: TRBD1; V: TRBV7-8; CDR3: CASSLRTGGNTEAFF; DNA: TGTGCCAGCAGCTTGAGGACAGGGGGGAACACTGAAGCTTTCTTT
size: .; J: TRBJ2-2; D: TRBD2; V: TRBV30; CDR3: CARAPASGGYTGELFF; DNA: TGTGCCCGGGCGCCCGCTAGCGGGGGATACACCGGGGAGCTGTTTTTT
size: few; J: TRBJ1-1; D: .; V: TRBV19; CDR3: CASSPGTEAFF; DNA: TGTGCCAGTAGTCCCGGGACTGAAGCTTTCTTT
size: .; J: TRBJ1-1; D: .; V: TRBV18; CDR3: CASSPYQVAEAFF; DNA: TGTGCCAGCTCACCCTACCAGGTGGCTGAAGCTTTCTTT
size: .; J: TRBJ1-1; D: .; V: TRBV28; CDR3: CAGSPAIQNTEAFF; DNA: TGTGCCGGCAGTCCCGCGATCCAGAACACTGAAGCTTTCTTT
size: .; J: TRBJ1-2; D: TRBD1; V: TRBV5-1; CDR3: CASSGDRVSYGYTF; DNA: TGCGCCAGCAGCGGGGACAGGGTTTCCTATGGCTACACCTTC
size: few; J: TRBJ2-7; D: TRBD2; V: TRBV19; CDR3: CASSDSGGSYTTYEQYF; DNA: TGTGCCAGTAGTGATAGCGGGGGTTCTTATACAACCTACGAGCAGTACTTC
size: once; J: TRBJ2-5; D: .; V: TRBV5-6; CDR3: CASSGGTGETQYF; DNA: TGTGCCAGCAGCGGGGGAACAGGGGAGACCCAGTACTTC
size: .; J: TRBJ1-1; D: TRBD1; V: TRBV5-1; CDR3: CASGPGQGAEAFF; DNA: TGCGCCAGCGGACCGGGACAGGGGGCTGAAGCTTTCTTT
size: few; J: TRBJ1-1; D: .; V: TRBV27; CDR3: CASTDRNTEAFF; DNA: TGTGCCAGCACCGACAGGAACACTGAAGCTTTCTTT
size: few; J: TRBJ1-6; D: .; V: TRBV28; CDR3: CAITRGGMDSPLHF; DNA: TGTGCCATTACCCGAGGTGGTATGGATTCACCCCTCCACTTT
size: .; J: TRBJ1-5; D: TRBD1; V: TRBV10-3; CDR3: CAIRGQTDQVQHF; DNA: TGTGCCATCCGGGGACAGACTGATCAAGTCCAGCATTTT